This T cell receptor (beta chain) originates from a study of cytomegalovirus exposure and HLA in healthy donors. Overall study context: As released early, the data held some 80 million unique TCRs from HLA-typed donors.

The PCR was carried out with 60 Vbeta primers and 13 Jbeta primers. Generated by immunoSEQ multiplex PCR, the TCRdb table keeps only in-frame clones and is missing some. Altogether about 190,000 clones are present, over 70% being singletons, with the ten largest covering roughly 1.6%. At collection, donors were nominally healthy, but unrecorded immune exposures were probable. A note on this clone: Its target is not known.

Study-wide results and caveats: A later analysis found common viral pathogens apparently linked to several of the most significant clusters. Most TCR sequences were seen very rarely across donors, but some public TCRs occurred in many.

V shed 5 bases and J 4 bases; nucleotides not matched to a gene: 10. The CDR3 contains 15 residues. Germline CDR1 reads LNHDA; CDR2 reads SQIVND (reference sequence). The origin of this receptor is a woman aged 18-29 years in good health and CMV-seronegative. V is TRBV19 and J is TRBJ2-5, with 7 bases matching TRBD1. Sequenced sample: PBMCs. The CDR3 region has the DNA TGTGCCAGTAGTGGGGGCGCTGCAGGGGGAGAGACCCAGTACTTC. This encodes CASSGGAAGGETQYF.